The rows below give T cell receptor beta chains drawn from one sample of a study of tumor-infiltrating lymphocytes in localized non-small cell lung cancer. Some clones are missing from TCRdb's copy, which holds only in-frame ones; the method was immunoSEQ multiplex PCR. Here the sample spans around 7,100 clones, approximately 67% being singletons. Sequenced material: uninvolved lung tissue not adjacent to the tumor. The receptors come from a human donor with non-small cell lung cancer. CDR3s include the opening cysteine and the closing phenylalanine or tryptophan. D genes are given only for firm matches. Expanded clones get a size class; other rows say once, few or many, or leave the size out.

length	size	D	V	J	DNA	CDR3
12	few	-	TRBV30	TRBJ2-7	TGTGCCTGGAGTTGGGCAGACTACGAGCAGTACTTC	CAWSWADYEQYF
11	-	-	TRBV7-6	TRBJ1-1	TGTGCCTTCGTCGGGGACACTGAAGCTTTCTTT	CAFVGDTEAFF
12	-	-	TRBV15	TRBJ2-5	TGTGCCACCAGCAGAGATCTGGAGACCCAGTACTTC	CATSRDLETQYF
15	-	TRBD1	TRBV29-1	TRBJ2-7	TGCAGCGCCCGACCGGGACAGGGGGGCTCCTACGAGCAGTACTTC	CSARPGQGGSYEQYF
15	-	TRBD2	TRBV9	TRBJ2-1	TGTGCCAGCAGCGTTCTTACTAGCGGGGACAATGAGCAGTTCTTC	CASSVLTSGDNEQFF
16	-	TRBD1	TRBV4-2	TRBJ1-5	TGTGCCAGCAGCCCGGGGGGCAGGGGGATCAATCAGCCCCAGCATTTT	CASSPGGRGINQPQHF
14	-	TRBD1	TRBV19	TRBJ1-5	TGTGCCAGCAAGACAGGGGGCAGCAATCAGCCCCAGCATTTT	CASKTGGSNQPQHF
14	-	-	TRBV11-2	TRBJ1-4	TGTGCCAGCAGCCCGCCAGCAACTAATGAAAAACTGTTTTTT	CASSPPATNEKLFF
16	-	TRBD1	TRBV13	TRBJ1-1	TGTGCCAGCAGCTTACGGGTGTACAGGGGGAACACTGAAGCTTTCTTT	CASSLRVYRGNTEAFF
15	-	TRBD1	TRBV11-2	TRBJ1-6	TGTGCCAGCAGCTCACAGGGGCGTGAGAACTCACCCCTCCACTTT	CASSSQGRENSPLHF
15	-	-	TRBV9	TRBJ1-5	TGTGCCAGCAGCTCGGGACTGTCGAGCAATCAGCCCCAGCATTTT	CASSSGLSSNQPQHF
15	-	-	TRBV4-3	TRBJ1-2	TGCGCCAGCAGCCTCGGAGGGGGATCTAACTATGGCTACACCTTC	CASSLGGGSNYGYTF
14	few	-	TRBV29-1	TRBJ1-5	TGCAGCGTTCCGGGGGGCGAAAGCAATCAGCCCCAGCATTTT	CSVPGGESNQPQHF
13	-	-	TRBV5-6	TRBJ1-1	TGTGCCAGCAGCACGTTACGAGGCACTGAAGCTTTCTTT	CASSTLRGTEAFF
12	large	-	TRBV30	TRBJ1-1	TGTGCCTGGAGTGAAGCGAACACTGAAGCTTTCTTT	CAWSEANTEAFF
13	-	-	TRBV11-3	TRBJ2-2	TGTGCCAGCAGCTTACAGAACACCGGGGAGCTGTTTTTT	CASSLQNTGELFF
15	-	-	TRBV5-4	TRBJ1-1	TGTGCCAGCAGCTTGGGTGGACGGATGAACACTGAAGCTTTCTTT	CASSLGGRMNTEAFF
14	-	-	TRBV6-5	TRBJ1-1	TGTGCCAGCAGTTACTCGAAGATACAGCCTGAAGCTTTCTTT	CASSYSKIQPEAFF
12	-	TRBD1	TRBV30	TRBJ2-3	TGTGCCCGCCTGACACAGGGGGATACGCAGTATTTT	CARLTQGDTQYF
14	-	-	TRBV27	TRBJ2-7	TGTGCCAGCAGTCAAACACAGGGAACCTACGAGCAGTACTTC	CASSQTQGTYEQYF
15	-	-	TRBV27	TRBJ2-7	TGTGCCAGCAGTCCCTGGGACTCAGCGGTGGACGAGCAGTACTTC	CASSPWDSAVDEQYF
12	-	-	TRBV30	TRBJ1-1	TGTGCCCAAGCTGAGGGGTGGACTGAAGCTTTCTTT	CAQAEGWTEAFF
16	large	TRBD1	TRBV6-5	TRBJ1-3	TGTGCCAGCAGTTACCGTGCGGGGACAGCAGGAAACACCATATATTTT	CASSYRAGTAGNTIYF
14	-	-	TRBV4-2	TRBJ1-2	TGTGCCAGCAGCGTATCGGGTCGGGGAAATAAGGGAACCTTC	CASSVSGRGNKGTF
16	-	TRBD2	TRBV5-1	TRBJ2-1	TGCGCCAGCAGCTTGGCCCCAGCGGGGGGGCCTAATGAGCAGTTCTTC	CASSLAPAGGPNEQFF
16	large	-	TRBV7-2	TRBJ1-5	TGTGCCAGCAGCACCTCCCAGGGTTCTTCGATACGGCCCCAGCATTTT	CASSTSQGSSIRPQHF
14	-	TRBD1	TRBV4-3	TRBJ1-4	TGCGCCAGCAGCCCCGGGACAGTTAATGAAAAACTGTTTTTT	CASSPGTVNEKLFF
14	-	TRBD1	TRBV30	TRBJ1-1	TGTGCCTGGAGGGGGGGACAGACCGCGACTGAAGCTTTCTTT	CAWRGGQTATEAFF
13	-	-	TRBV9	TRBJ1-5	TGTGCCAGCAGCGTAGGGCCCGGGGAGCCCCAGCATTTT	CASSVGPGEPQHF
14	-	-	TRBV5-4	TRBJ2-7	TGTGCCAGCAGCCCGGACAGTAGAGGCTACGAGCAGTACTTC	CASSPDSRGYEQYF
14	-	-	TRBV6-1	TRBJ1-4	TGTGCCAGCAGCCTAAACAGGGTTGGGGAAAAACTGTTTTTT	CASSLNRVGEKLFF
15	few	TRBD2	TRBV4-2	TRBJ2-1	TGTGCCAGCAGCCAAGTTCGCGGGGGGTACAATGAGCAGTTCTTC	CASSQVRGGYNEQFF
14	-	-	TRBV6-1	TRBJ2-7	TGTGCCAGCACCCCTCCGAAGGGGGGCTACGAGCAGTACTTC	CASTPPKGGYEQYF
17	-	-	TRBV14	TRBJ2-6	TGTGCCAGCAGCCAAGAGGTTGGTAGCTCTGGGGCCAACGTCCTGACTTTC	CASSQEVGSSGANVLTF
14	few	-	TRBV27	TRBJ1-1	TGTGCCAGCAGTTTAGGGCTGATGAACACTGAAGCTTTCTTT	CASSLGLMNTEAFF
16	-	-	TRBV19	TRBJ1-1	TGTGCCAGTAGTAACGAGCGAGGGACACCGAACACTGAAGCTTTCTTT	CASSNERGTPNTEAFF
15	-	-	TRBV9	TRBJ2-2	TGTGCCAGCAGCGTAACTACCGCGTCTCCCGGGGAGCTGTTTTTT	CASSVTTASPGELFF
14	-	-	TRBV29-1	TRBJ1-2	TGCAGCGTTGAAGATGGTCATCCCCTCTATGGCTACACCTTC	CSVEDGHPLYGYTF
15	-	TRBD1	TRBV9	TRBJ1-6	TGTGCCAGCAGCGTTAGGACAGGGGAAGATTCACCCCTCCACTTT	CASSVRTGEDSPLHF
17	-	-	TRBV11-2	TRBJ1-4	TGTGCCAGCAGCTTCAGTCGGGGAATAACAACTAATGAAAAACTGTTTTTT	CASSFSRGITTNEKLFF